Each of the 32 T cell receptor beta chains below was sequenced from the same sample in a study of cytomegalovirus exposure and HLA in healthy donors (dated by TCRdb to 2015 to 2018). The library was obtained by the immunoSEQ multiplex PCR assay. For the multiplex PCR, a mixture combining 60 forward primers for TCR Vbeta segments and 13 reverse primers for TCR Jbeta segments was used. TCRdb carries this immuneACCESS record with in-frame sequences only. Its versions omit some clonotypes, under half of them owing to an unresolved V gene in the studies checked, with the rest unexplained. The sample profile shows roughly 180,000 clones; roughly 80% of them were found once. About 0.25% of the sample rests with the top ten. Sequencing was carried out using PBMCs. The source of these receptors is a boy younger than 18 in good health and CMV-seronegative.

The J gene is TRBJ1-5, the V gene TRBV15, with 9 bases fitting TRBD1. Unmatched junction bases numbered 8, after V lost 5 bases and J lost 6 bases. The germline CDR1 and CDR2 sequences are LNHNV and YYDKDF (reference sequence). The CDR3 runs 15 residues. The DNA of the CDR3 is TGTGCCACCAGCCTAAAGACAGGGGGAATTCAGCCCCAGCATTTT. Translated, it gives CATSLKTGGIQPQHF.

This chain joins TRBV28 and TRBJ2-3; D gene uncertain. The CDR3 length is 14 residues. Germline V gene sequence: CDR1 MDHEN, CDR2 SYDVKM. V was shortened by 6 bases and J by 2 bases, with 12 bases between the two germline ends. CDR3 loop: CASSSVRYTDTQYF. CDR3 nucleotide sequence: TGTGCCAGCAGCTCCGTTCGCTACACAGATACGCAGTATTTT.

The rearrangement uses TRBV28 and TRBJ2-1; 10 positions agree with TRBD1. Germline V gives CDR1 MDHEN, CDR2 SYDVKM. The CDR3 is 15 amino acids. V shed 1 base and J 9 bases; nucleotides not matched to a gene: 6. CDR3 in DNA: TGTGCCAGCAGTTTATCTGGGGGACAGGGGCGTGAGCAGTTCTTC. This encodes CASSLSGGQGREQFF.

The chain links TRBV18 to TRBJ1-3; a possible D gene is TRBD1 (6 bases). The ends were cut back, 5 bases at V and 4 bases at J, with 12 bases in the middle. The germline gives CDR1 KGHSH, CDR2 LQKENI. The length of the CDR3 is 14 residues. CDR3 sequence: CASSVGGAGNTIYF. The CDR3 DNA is TGTGCCAGCTCAGTTGGGGGCGCCGGAAACACCATATATTTT. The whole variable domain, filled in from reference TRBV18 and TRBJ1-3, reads NAGVMQNPRHLVRRRGQEARLRCSPMKGHSHVYWYRQLPEEGLKFMVYLQKENIIDESGMPKERFSAEFPKEGPSILRIQQVVRGDSAAYFCASSVGGAGNTIYFGEGSWLTVV.

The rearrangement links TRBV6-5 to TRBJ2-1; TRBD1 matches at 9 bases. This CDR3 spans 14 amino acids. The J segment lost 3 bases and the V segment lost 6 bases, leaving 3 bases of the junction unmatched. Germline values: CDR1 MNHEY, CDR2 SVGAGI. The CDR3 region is CASRDRGDYNEQFF. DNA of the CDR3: TGTGCCAGCAGGGACAGGGGAGACTACAATGAGCAGTTCTTC.

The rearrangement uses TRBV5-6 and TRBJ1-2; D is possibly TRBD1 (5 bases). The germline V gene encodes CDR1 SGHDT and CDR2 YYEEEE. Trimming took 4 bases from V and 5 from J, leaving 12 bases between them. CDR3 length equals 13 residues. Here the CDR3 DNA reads TGTGCCAGCAGCCCGGAAGGGGTATATGGCTACACCTTC. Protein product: CASSPEGVYGYTF.

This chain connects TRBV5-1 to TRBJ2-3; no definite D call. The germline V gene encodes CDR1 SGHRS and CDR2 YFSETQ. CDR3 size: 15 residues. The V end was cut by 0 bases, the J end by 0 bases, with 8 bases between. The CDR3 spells CASSLVRASTDTQYF. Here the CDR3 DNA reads TGCGCCAGCAGCTTGGTTCGAGCTAGCACAGATACGCAGTATTTT.

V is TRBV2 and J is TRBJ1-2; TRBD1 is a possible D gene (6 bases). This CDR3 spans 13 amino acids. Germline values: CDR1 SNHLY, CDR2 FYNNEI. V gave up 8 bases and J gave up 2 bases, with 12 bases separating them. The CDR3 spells CASAGDRNYGYTF. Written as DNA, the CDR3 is TGTGCCAGCGCAGGGGATCGGAACTATGGCTACACCTTC.

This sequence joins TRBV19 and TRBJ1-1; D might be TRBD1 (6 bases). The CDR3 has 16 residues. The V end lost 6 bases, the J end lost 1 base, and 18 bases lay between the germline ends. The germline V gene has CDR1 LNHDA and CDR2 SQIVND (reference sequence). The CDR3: CASSNGGGAPNTEAFF. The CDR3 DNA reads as TGTGCCAGTAGCAACGGGGGGGGCGCACCGAACACTGAAGCTTTCTTT. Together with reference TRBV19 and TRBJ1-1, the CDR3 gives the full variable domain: DGGITQSPKYLFRKEGQNVTLSCEQNLNHDAMYWYRQDPGQGLRLIYYSQIVNDFQKGDIAEGYSVSREKKESFPLTVTSAQKNPTAFYLCASSNGGGAPNTEAFFGQGTRLTVV.

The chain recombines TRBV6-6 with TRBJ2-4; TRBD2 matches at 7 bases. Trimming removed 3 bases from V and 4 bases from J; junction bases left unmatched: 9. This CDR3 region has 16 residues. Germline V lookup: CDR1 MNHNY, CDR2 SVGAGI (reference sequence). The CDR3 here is CASSYTPSRGKNIQYF. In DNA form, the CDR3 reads TGTGCCAGCAGTTATACCCCCTCGCGGGGGAAAAACATTCAGTACTTC.

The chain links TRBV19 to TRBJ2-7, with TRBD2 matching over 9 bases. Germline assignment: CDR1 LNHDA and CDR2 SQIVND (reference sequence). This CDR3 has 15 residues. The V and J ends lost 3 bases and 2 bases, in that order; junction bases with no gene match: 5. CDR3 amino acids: CASSILGGGAYEQYF. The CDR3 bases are TGTGCCAGTAGTATCCTCGGCGGGGGGGCCTACGAGCAGTACTTC.

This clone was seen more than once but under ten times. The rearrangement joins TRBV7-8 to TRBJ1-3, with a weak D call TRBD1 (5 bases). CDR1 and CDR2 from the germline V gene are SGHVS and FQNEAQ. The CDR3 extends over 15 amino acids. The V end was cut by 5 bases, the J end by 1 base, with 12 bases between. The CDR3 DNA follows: TGTGCCAGCAGCGCGACAGTAGGGTCTGGAAACACCATATATTTT. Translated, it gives CASSATVGSGNTIYF.

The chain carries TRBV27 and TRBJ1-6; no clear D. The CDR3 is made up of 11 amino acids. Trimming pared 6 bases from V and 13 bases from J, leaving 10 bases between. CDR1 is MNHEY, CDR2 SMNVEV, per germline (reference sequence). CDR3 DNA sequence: TGTGCCAGCAGGGAGTCGGGGCCCCTCCACTTT. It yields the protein CASRESGPLHF.

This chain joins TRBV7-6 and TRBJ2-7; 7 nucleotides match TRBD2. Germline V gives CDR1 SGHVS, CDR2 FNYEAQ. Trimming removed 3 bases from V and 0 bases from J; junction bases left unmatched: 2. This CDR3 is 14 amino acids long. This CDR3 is CASSLGTNSYEQYF. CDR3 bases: TGTGCCAGCAGCTTGGGGACTAACTCCTACGAGCAGTACTTC.

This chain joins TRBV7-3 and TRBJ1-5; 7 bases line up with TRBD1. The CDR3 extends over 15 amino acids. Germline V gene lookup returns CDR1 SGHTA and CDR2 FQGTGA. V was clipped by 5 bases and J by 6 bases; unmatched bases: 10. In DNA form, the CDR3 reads TGTGCCAGCAGCCCAGACAGGGAGCGCGGTCAGCCCCAGCATTTT. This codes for CASSPDRERGQPQHF.

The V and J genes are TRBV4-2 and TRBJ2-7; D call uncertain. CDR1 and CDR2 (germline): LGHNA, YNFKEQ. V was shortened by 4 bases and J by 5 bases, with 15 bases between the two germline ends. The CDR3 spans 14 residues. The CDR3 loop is CASSLVAPSNEQYF. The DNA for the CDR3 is TGTGCCAGCAGCCTGGTTGCGCCGAGTAACGAGCAGTACTTC.

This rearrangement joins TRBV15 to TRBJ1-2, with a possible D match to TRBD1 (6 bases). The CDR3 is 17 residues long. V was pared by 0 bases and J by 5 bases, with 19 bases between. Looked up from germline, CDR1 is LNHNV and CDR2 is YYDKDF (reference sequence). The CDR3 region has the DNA TGTGCCACCAGCAGAGATCTCTTGGAGGGGGGGAGGTATGGCTACACCTTC. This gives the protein CATSRDLLEGGRYGYTF.

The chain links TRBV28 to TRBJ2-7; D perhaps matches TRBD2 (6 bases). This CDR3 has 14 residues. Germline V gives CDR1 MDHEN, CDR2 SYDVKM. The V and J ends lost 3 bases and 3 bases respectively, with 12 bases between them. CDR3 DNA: TGTGCCAGCAGTTTTCGGGGGAACTTCTACGAGCAGTACTTC. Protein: CASSFRGNFYEQYF. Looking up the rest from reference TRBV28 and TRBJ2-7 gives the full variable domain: DVKVTQSSRYLVKRTGEKVFLECVQDMDHENMFWYRQDPGLGLRLIYFSYDVKMKEKGDIPEGYSVSREKKERFSLILESASTNQTSMYLCASSFRGNFYEQYFGPGTRLTVT.

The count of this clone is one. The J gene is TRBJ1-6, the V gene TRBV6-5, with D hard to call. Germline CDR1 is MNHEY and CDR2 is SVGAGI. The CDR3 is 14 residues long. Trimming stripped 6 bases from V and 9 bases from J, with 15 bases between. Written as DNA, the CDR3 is TGTGCCAGCAGGAGGCCGGAAAGCGGTTCACCCCTCCACTTT. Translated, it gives CASRRPESGSPLHF.

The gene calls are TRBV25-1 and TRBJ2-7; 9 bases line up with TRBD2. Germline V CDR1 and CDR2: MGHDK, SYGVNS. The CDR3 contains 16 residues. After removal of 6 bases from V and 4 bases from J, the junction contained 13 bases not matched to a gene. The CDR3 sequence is CASSSGRPTSRYEQYF. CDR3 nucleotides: TGTGCCAGCAGCAGCGGGAGGCCCACATCCCGGTACGAGCAGTACTTC.

The CDR3 DNA sequence: TGTGCCAGCAGCCAACAGGGCCCCATCAATCAGCCCCAGCATTTT. Amino acid sequence: CASSQQGPINQPQHF. The rearrangement uses TRBV5-6 and TRBJ1-5; D might be TRBD1 (6 bases). Deletions cut 4 bases from V and 3 bases from J, with 14 bases between. The CDR3 extends over 15 amino acids. Per the germline V gene, CDR1 is SGHDT and CDR2 is YYEEEE.

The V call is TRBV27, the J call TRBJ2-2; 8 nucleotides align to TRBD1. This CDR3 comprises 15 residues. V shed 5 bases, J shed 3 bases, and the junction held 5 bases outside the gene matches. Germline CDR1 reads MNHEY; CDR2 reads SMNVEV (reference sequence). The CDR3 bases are TGTGCCAGCAGTACCCAGGGGGCAGACACCGGGGAGCTGTTTTTT. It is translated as CASSTQGADTGELFF.

CDR3 loop: CASSPGTRNTGELFF. DNA of the CDR3: TGTGCCAGCAGTCCTGGGACTAGGAACACCGGGGAGCTGTTTTTT. The chain is built from TRBV27 and TRBJ2-2; 8 nucleotides agree with TRBD2. J lost 1 base, V lost 5 bases, and 3 bases had no gene match. The germline gives CDR1 MNHEY, CDR2 SMNVEV (reference sequence). This CDR3 is 15 amino acids long.

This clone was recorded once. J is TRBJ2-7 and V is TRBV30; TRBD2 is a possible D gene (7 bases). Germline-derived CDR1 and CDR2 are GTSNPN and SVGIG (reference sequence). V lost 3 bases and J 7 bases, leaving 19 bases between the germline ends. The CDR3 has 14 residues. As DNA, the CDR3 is TGTGCCTGGAGCCCGAGGGGGAGGGGCGGAGAGCAGTACTTC. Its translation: CAWSPRGRGGEQYF. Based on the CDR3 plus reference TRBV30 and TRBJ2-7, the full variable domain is SQTIHQWPATLVQPVGSPLSLECTVEGTSNPNLYWYRQAAGRGLQLLFYSVGIGQISSEVPQNLSASRPQDRQFILSSKKLLLSDSGFYLCAWSPRGRGGEQYFGPGTRLTVT.

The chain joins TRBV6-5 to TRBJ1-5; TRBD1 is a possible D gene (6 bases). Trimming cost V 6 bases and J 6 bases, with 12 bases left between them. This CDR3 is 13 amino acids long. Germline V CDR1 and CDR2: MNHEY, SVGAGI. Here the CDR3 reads CASRGQRSQPQHF. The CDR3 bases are TGTGCCAGCAGAGGACAGCGGAGTCAGCCCCAGCATTTT.

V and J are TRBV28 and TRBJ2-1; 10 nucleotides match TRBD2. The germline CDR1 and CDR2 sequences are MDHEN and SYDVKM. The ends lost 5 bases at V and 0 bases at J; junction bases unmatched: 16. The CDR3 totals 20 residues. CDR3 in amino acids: CASSPSRLAGGAPSYNEQFF. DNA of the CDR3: TGTGCCAGCAGTCCCTCGAGACTAGCGGGCGGGGCCCCCTCCTACAATGAGCAGTTCTTC. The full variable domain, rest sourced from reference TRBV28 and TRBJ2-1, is DVKVTQSSRYLVKRTGEKVFLECVQDMDHENMFWYRQDPGLGLRLIYFSYDVKMKEKGDIPEGYSVSREKKERFSLILESASTNQTSMYLCASSPSRLAGGAPSYNEQFFGPGTRLTVL.

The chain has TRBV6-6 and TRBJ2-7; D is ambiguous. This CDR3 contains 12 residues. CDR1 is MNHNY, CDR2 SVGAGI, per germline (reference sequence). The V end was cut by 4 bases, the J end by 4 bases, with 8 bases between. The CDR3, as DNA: TGTGCCAGCAGTTTTCGGTTGTACGAGCAGTACTTC. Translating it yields CASSFRLYEQYF.

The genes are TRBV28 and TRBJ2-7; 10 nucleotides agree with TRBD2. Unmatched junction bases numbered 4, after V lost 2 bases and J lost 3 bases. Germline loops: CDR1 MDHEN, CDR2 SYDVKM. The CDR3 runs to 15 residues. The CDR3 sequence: CASSLRTSGNYEQYF. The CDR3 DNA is TGTGCCAGCAGTTTAAGGACTAGCGGAAACTACGAGCAGTACTTC.

Here the CDR3 reads CASSLTEIYNSPLHF. The DNA of the CDR3 is TGTGCCAGCAGCTTAACAGAAATCTATAATTCACCCCTCCACTTT. The J gene is TRBJ1-6, the V gene TRBV11-2; D not certain. V was trimmed by 2 bases and J by 3 bases, leaving 8 bases between them. Looked up from germline, CDR1 is SGHAT and CDR2 is FQNNGV. The CDR3 has 15 residues.

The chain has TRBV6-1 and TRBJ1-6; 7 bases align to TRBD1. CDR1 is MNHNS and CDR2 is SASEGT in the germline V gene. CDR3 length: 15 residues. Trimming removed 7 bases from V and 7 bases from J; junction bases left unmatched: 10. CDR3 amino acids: CASTSTGTVNSPLHF. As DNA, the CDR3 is TGTGCCAGCACCTCCACCGGGACAGTCAATTCACCCCTCCACTTT.

The CDR3 protein is CASSRTVYVLEKLFF. The CDR3 DNA sequence: TGTGCCAGCAGTAGGACAGTTTACGTTCTGGAAAAACTGTTTTTT. V is TRBV6-5 and J is TRBJ1-4; D perhaps matches TRBD1 (6 bases). The CDR3 runs to 15 residues. In germline, CDR1 is MNHEY, CDR2 SVGAGI. The V gene lost 5 bases and the J gene lost 8 bases, with 18 bases spanning the gap.

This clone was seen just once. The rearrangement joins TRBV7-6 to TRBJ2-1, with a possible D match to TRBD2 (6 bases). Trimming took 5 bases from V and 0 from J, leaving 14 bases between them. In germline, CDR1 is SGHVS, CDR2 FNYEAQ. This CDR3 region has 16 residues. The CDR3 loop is CASSPWAGSSYNEQFF. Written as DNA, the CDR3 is TGTGCCAGCAGCCCTTGGGCGGGGAGCTCCTACAATGAGCAGTTCTTC.